Presented here are 5 T cell receptor beta chains from one specimen sequenced in a study of T-cell memory formation after mild COVID-19 (dated by TCRdb to the early 2020s). Library prep was done by 5' RACE. Data came from an Illumina NovaSeq 6000. The public reads were reanalyzed by TCRdb: fastp trimming at Q25, MiXCR alignment, in-frame beta chains only. Under each unique CDR3 protein, matching rows form one entry showing the most common genes and DNA. Within this sample are over 350,000 distinct CDR3 sequences, with more than 20% of them counted one time only. The top ten constitute 7.5% to 10% of the sample. The source material was PBMCs or a T cell subset sorted from them (not recorded which). The source of these receptors is an adult woman who had mild COVID-19 (a few samples of this study predate the infection). The sample titles of this study are shuffled in the database, so cell type and time point are left out; the donor was told from shared clones.

The CDR3 DNA reads TGTGCCAGCAGCGCCCCGGGGGGTCGGGAGTATTTT. This translates into CASSAPGGREYF. The chain combines TRBV11-3 with TRBJ2-3; 7 bases are shared with TRBD2. V lost 5 bases, J lost 13 bases, and 9 bases stayed unmatched. In germline, CDR1 is SGHNT, CDR2 YENEEA. The CDR3 spans 12 residues.

This rearrangement joins TRBV20-1 to TRBJ1-1; the D is unclear. Between the trimmed V and J ends, which lost 5 bases and 3 bases, there was a span of 13 bases. In germline, CDR1 is DFQATT, CDR2 SNEGSKA (reference sequence). The CDR3 is made up of 13 amino acids. The DNA for the CDR3 is TGCAGTGCTCCATCGACGGGCTACACTGAAGCTTTCTTT. It is translated as CSAPSTGYTEAFF.

The CDR3 loop reads CSARTPGQSYGYTF. Here the CDR3 DNA reads TGCAGTGCTAGGACCCCGGGACAGTCCTATGGCTACACCTTC. The gene calls are TRBV20-1 and TRBJ1-2, with TRBD1 matching 7 bases. The CDR3 spans 14 residues. V gave up 3 bases and J gave up 4 bases; unmatched junction bases: 8. Germline CDR1 DFQATT, CDR2 SNEGSKA (reference sequence).

This clonotype was seen once. The chain joins TRBV6-6 to TRBJ1-5, with D unclear. Per the germline V gene, CDR1 is MNHNY and CDR2 is SVGAGI (reference sequence). Trimming took 2 bases from V and 0 from J, leaving 8 bases between them. The length of the CDR3 is 15 residues. CDR3 protein: CASSYDNYSNQPQHF. DNA of the CDR3: TGTGCCAGCAGTTACGATAATTATAGCAATCAGCCCCAGCATTTT.

This clonotype showed up many times. The chain has TRBV5-1 and TRBJ2-1; 11 bases agree with TRBD2. There are 15 residues in the CDR3. Germline V gene lookup returns CDR1 SGHRS and CDR2 YFSETQ. Germline trimming cut 6 bases from V and 4 bases from J; bases unmatched to any gene: 6. The CDR3 coding sequence is TGCGCCAGCACGCTAGCGGGGGGAACATACAATGAGCAGTTCTTC. Translating gives CASTLAGGTYNEQFF.